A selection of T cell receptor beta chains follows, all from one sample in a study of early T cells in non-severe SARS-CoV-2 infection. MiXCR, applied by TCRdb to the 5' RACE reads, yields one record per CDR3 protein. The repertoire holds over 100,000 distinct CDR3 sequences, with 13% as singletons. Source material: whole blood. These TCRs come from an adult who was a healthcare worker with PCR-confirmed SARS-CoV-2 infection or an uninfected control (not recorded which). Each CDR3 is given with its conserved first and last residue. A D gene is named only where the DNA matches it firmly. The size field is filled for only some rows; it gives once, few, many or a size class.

CDR3: CASRLNPPYGYGYTF
DNA: TGTGCCAGCAGGTTAAACCCCCCCTATGGCTATGGCTACACCTTC
V: TRBV28
size: few
J: TRBJ1-2
D: .

CDR3: CASSYVLGLNWGGELFF
DNA: TGTGCCAGCAGTTACGTCTTGGGACTAAATTGGGGCGGGGAGCTGTTTTTT
V: TRBV6-2/TRBV6-3
size: .
J: TRBJ2-2
D: TRBD2

CDR3: CASSFLAGVSDTQYF
DNA: TGTGCCAGCAGCTTTCTAGCGGGAGTCTCAGATACGCAGTATTTT
V: TRBV7-9
size: .
J: TRBJ2-3
D: TRBD2

CDR3: CAISEGTAYVQYF
DNA: TGTGCCATCAGTGAGGGGACAGCCTACGTGCAGTACTTC
V: TRBV10-3
size: .
J: TRBJ2-7
D: TRBD1

CDR3: CASSLVPRNPDTQYF
DNA: TGTGCCAGCAGCTTGGTCCCGAGGAACCCAGATACGCAGTATTTT
V: TRBV5-5
size: .
J: TRBJ2-3
D: .

CDR3: CAIVSSYNEQFF
DNA: TGTGCCATCGTTAGCTCCTACAATGAGCAGTTCTTC
V: TRBV6-5
size: .
J: TRBJ2-1
D: .

CDR3: CASSTTREDNEQFF
DNA: TGTGCCAGCAGCACAACCAGGGAGGACAATGAGCAGTTCTTC
V: TRBV9
size: .
J: TRBJ2-1
D: .

CDR3: CATSIGRTDTQYF
DNA: TGTGCCACCAGCATTGGCCGCACAGATACGCAGTATTTT
V: TRBV15
size: few
J: TRBJ2-3
D: .

CDR3: CSARDRSGSIHEQYF
DNA: TGCAGTGCTAGAGATAGGAGCGGGAGTATCCACGAGCAGTACTTC
V: TRBV20-1
size: few
J: TRBJ2-7
D: TRBD2

CDR3: CASSLGRSSAKNIQYF
DNA: TGTGCCAGCAGCTTAGGGAGGAGTAGTGCCAAAAACATTCAGTACTTC
V: TRBV11-2
size: few
J: TRBJ2-4
D: .

CDR3: CASSLFERNSNQPQHF
DNA: TGTGCCAGCAGCTTATTCGAGCGGAATAGCAATCAGCCCCAGCATTTT
V: TRBV7-8
size: .
J: TRBJ1-5
D: .

CDR3: CASSLWSGFGFHEQYF
DNA: TGTGCCAGCAGTTTATGGTCAGGGTTCGGATTCCACGAGCAGTACTTC
V: TRBV28
size: .
J: TRBJ2-7
D: .

CDR3: CASSSTANTGELFF
DNA: TGTGCCAGCAGCTCGACAGCGAACACCGGGGAGCTGTTTTTT
V: TRBV12-3/TRBV12-4
size: .
J: TRBJ2-2
D: .

CDR3: CASSPDATNEKLFF
DNA: TGTGCCAGCAGTCCAGACGCAACTAATGAAAAACTGTTTTTT
V: TRBV12-3/TRBV12-4
size: few
J: TRBJ1-4
D: .

CDR3: CASRSLRGANYGYTF
DNA: TGTGCCAGCAGATCTCTCCGTGGGGCTAACTATGGCTACACCTTC
V: TRBV28
size: few
J: TRBJ1-2
D: .

CDR3: CASSPLAGVYNEQFF
DNA: TGTGCCAGCAGCCCCTTAGCGGGAGTATACAATGAGCAGTTCTTC
V: TRBV7-9
size: many
J: TRBJ2-1
D: TRBD2

CDR3: CSAYKNIQYF
DNA: TGCAGTGCTTACAAAAACATTCAGTACTTC
V: TRBV20-1
size: .
J: TRBJ2-4
D: .

CDR3: CASSLIGSYEQYF
DNA: TGTGCCAGCAGTTTGATTGGCTCCTACGAGCAGTACTTC
V: TRBV27
size: few
J: TRBJ2-7
D: .

CDR3: CSAARVDTEAFF
DNA: TGCAGTGCTGCTAGGGTTGACACTGAAGCTTTCTTT
V: TRBV20-1
size: many
J: TRBJ1-1
D: .

CDR3: CASSQPSAGHNEQFF
DNA: TGCGCCAGCAGCCAGCCGTCAGCGGGGCACAATGAGCAGTTCTTC
V: TRBV4-1
size: many
J: TRBJ2-1
D: TRBD2

CDR3: CASSQTTTGTGSYGYTF
DNA: TGCGCCAGCAGCCAAACTACCACCGGGACAGGGTCTTATGGCTACACCTTC
V: TRBV4-1
size: few
J: TRBJ1-2
D: TRBD1

CDR3: CASSPPEGSTDTQYF
DNA: TGCGCCAGCAGCCCCCCGGAGGGTAGCACAGATACGCAGTATTTT
V: TRBV5-1
size: once
J: TRBJ2-3
D: .

CDR3: CASSFTPTNNEQFF
DNA: TGTGCCAGCAGCTTCACCCCGACTAACAATGAGCAGTTCTTC
V: TRBV5-5
size: .
J: TRBJ2-1
D: .

CDR3: CASSPSPVWSEKLFF
DNA: TGTGCCAGCAGCCCAAGTCCAGTCTGGAGTGAAAAACTGTTTTTT
V: TRBV7-2
size: many
J: TRBJ1-4
D: .

CDR3: CASSVRERHEQFF
DNA: TGTGCCAGCAGCGTAAGGGAGCGTCATGAGCAGTTCTTC
V: TRBV7-9
size: many
J: TRBJ2-1
D: .

CDR3: CASSQSPRINTGELFF
DNA: TGTGCCAGCAGCCAATCGCCGAGGATAAACACCGGGGAGCTGTTTTTT
V: TRBV14
size: many
J: TRBJ2-2
D: .

CDR3: CSARKAGRTYEQYF
DNA: TGCAGTGCTAGAAAGGCAGGGAGGACCTACGAGCAGTACTTC
V: TRBV20-1
size: .
J: TRBJ2-7
D: .

CDR3: CASSLGLTGEETQYF
DNA: TGTGCCAGCAGTTTAGGGTTAACAGGCGAAGAGACCCAGTACTTC
V: TRBV12-3/TRBV12-4
size: many
J: TRBJ2-5
D: .

CDR3: CASSLGLEVETQYF
DNA: TGTGCCAGCAGCTTAGGACTAGAGGTGGAGACCCAGTACTTC
V: TRBV7-6
size: .
J: TRBJ2-5
D: .

CDR3: CASSYDGTGGSPLHF
DNA: TGTGCCAGCAGTTACGACGGGACAGGGGGATCACCCCTCCACTTT
V: TRBV6-5
size: many
J: TRBJ1-6
D: TRBD1

CDR3: CSAIRALYNEQFF
DNA: TGCAGTGCTATAAGGGCCCTCTACAATGAGCAGTTCTTC
V: TRBV20-1
size: few
J: TRBJ2-1
D: .

CDR3: CSGKTGNTEAFF
DNA: TGCAGCGGCAAGACAGGGAACACTGAAGCTTTCTTT
V: TRBV29-1
size: .
J: TRBJ1-1
D: .

CDR3: CASSLPPTREQFF
DNA: TGTGCCAGCAGTTTACCCCCAACTAGGGAGCAGTTCTTC
V: TRBV12-3/TRBV12-4
size: .
J: TRBJ2-1
D: .

CDR3: CASSRGTSGSGDTQYF
DNA: TGTGCCAGCAGCCGCGGGACTAGCGGGAGCGGAGATACGCAGTATTTT
V: TRBV3-1
size: many
J: TRBJ2-3
D: TRBD2

CDR3: CSVSGTPLGEQYF
DNA: TGCAGCGTCTCCGGGACTCCGTTGGGAGAGCAGTACTTC
V: TRBV29-1
size: .
J: TRBJ2-7
D: .

CDR3: CSATLLAGETQYF
DNA: TGCAGTGCCACATTACTAGCGGGAGAGACCCAGTACTTC
V: TRBV20-1
size: .
J: TRBJ2-5
D: TRBD2

CDR3: CASSTGQGADTQYF
DNA: TGCGCCAGCAGCACCGGACAGGGAGCAGATACGCAGTATTTT
V: TRBV5-1
size: .
J: TRBJ2-3
D: TRBD1

CDR3: CASSQEIWAANTGELFF
DNA: TGCGCCAGCAGCCAAGAAATCTGGGCAGCGAACACCGGGGAGCTGTTTTTT
V: TRBV4-3
size: many
J: TRBJ2-2
D: .

CDR3: CASSSRDPTDTQYF
DNA: TGTGCCAGCAGTTCGCGGGACCCCACAGATACGCAGTATTTT
V: TRBV12-3/TRBV12-4
size: .
J: TRBJ2-3
D: .

CDR3: CASSATLTGSPYNEQLF
DNA: TGTGCCAGCTCAGCTACACTAACCGGGAGTCCCTACAATGAGCAGCTCTTC
V: TRBV18
size: .
J: TRBJ2-1
D: .

CDR3: CASSARGGAQYF
DNA: TGTGCCAGCAGCGCCCGTGGGGGTGCCCAGTACTTC
V: TRBV9
size: .
J: TRBJ2-5
D: .